The sequence of this T cell receptor beta chain was determined in a study of T cells in Graves' hyperthyroidism and ophthalmopathy. Notes on the study in general: Blood also showed most of the thyroid clonotypes that were expanded above 0.001.

Germline V gives CDR1 SNHLY, CDR2 FYNNEI. There are 14 residues in the CDR3. V gave up 7 bases and J gave up 10 bases, with 19 bases separating them. RNA transcripts were the template for amplifying TCR beta CDR3 regions. First-round RT-PCR with HTBI primers amplified the TCR CDR3 region. TCRdb re-called the multiplex PCR reads with MiXCR, one entry per CDR3 protein. This sample has 20,000 to 30,000 distinct CDR3 sequences; over 35% occur once, and the top ten carry around a tenth. This clonotype counts as medium-sized. Its antigen is currently unknown. The chain joins TRBV2 to TRBJ1-4; D not resolved. Input material: blood. This TCR came from a woman in her thirties with Graves' hyperthyroidism. The CDR3: CASNRVTGLGKLFF. CDR3 in DNA: TGTGCCAGCAACCGTGTCACGGGGTTAGGAAAACTGTTTTTT.